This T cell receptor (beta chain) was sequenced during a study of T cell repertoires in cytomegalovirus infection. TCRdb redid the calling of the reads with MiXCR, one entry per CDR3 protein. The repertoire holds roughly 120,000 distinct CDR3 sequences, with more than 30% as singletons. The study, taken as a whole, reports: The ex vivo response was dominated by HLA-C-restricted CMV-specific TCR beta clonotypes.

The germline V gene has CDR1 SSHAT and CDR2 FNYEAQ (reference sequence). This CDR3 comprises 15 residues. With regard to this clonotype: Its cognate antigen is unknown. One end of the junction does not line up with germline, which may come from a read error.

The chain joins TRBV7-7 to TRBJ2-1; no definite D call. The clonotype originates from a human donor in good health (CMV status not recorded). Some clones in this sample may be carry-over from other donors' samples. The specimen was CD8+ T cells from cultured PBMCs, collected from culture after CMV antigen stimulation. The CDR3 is CASSFGLDSYNEQFF. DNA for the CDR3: TGTGCTAGCAGCTTTGGTCTGGACTCCTACAATGAGCAGTTCTTC.